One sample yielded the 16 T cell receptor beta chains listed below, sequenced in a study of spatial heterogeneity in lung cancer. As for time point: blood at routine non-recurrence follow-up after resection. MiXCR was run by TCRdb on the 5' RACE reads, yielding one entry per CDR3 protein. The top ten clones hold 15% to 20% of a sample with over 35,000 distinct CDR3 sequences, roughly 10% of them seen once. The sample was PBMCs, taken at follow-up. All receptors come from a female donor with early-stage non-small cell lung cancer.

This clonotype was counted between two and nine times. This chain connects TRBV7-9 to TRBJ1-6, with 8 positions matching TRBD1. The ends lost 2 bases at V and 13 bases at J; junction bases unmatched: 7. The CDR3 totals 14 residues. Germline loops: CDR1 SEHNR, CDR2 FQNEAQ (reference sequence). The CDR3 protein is CASSLSQGAVPLHF. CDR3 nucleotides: TGTGCCAGCAGCTTATCTCAGGGGGCGGTCCCCCTCCACTTT.

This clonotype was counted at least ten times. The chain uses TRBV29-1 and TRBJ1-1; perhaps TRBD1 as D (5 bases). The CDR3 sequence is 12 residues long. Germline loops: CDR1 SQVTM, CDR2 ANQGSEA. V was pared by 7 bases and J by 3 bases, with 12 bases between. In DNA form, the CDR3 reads TGCAGCGCCGGGGGGTTCGACACTGAAGCTTTCTTT. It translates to CSAGGFDTEAFF.

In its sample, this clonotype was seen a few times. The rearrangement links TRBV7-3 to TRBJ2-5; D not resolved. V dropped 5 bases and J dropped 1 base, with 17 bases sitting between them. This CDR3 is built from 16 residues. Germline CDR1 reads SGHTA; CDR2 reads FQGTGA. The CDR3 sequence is CASSASLVGVQETQYF. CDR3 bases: TGTGCCAGCAGCGCGTCCCTAGTTGGGGTCCAAGAGACCCAGTACTTC.

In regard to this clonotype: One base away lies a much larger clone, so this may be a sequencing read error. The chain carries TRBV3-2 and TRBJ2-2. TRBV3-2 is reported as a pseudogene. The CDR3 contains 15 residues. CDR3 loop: CVSSQDTRSDGELFF. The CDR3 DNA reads TGTGTCAGCAGCCAAGATACCAGGTCGGACGGGGAGCTGTTTTTT.

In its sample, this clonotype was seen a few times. CDR3 coding DNA: TGTGCCAGCACCTCACCGGGACGGAACGGAAACACCATATATTTT. Protein sequence: CASTSPGRNGNTIYF. The J gene is TRBJ1-3, the V gene TRBV28, with D perhaps TRBD1 (5 bases). The CDR3 length is 15 residues. Germline V gene lookup returns CDR1 MDHEN and CDR2 SYDVKM. Deletions cut 7 bases from V and 4 bases from J, with 17 bases between.

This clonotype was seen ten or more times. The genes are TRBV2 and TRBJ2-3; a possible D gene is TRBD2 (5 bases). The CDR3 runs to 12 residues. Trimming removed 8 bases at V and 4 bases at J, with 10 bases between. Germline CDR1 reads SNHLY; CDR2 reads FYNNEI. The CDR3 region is CASRRLADTQYF. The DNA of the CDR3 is TGTGCCAGCCGGAGGTTGGCAGATACGCAGTATTTT.

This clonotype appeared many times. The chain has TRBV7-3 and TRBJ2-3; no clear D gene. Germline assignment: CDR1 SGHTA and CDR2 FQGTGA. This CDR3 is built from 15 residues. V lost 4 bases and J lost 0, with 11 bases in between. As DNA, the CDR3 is TGTGCCAGCAGCTCTTCGTGGGCTAGCACAGATACGCAGTATTTT. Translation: CASSSSWASTDTQYF.

The CDR3 loop reads CASSGPTGDTQYF. The CDR3 nucleotides are TGTGCCAGCAGTGGCCCGACCGGAGATACGCAGTATTTT. The chain links TRBV6-4 to TRBJ2-3; D gene uncertain. The CDR3 is 13 amino acids. Between the trimmed V and J ends, which lost 4 bases and 5 bases, there was a span of 10 bases. CDR1 is MRHNA, CDR2 SNTAGT, per germline.

CDR3 protein: CSARRGPPTGELFF. CDR3 DNA: TGCAGTGCTAGACGTGGACCCCCTACCGGGGAGCTGTTTTTT. J is TRBJ2-2 and V is TRBV20-1; D ambiguous. V was shortened by 2 bases and J by 5 bases, with 12 bases between the two germline ends. CDR3 length equals 14 residues. Germline V CDR1 and CDR2: DFQATT, SNEGSKA (reference sequence).

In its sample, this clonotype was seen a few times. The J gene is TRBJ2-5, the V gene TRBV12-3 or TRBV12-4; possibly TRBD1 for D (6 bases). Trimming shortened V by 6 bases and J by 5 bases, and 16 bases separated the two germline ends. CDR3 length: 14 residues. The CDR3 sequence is CASRGQGLQETQYF. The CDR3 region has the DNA TGTGCCAGCAGGGGTCAGGGGTTACAGGAGACCCAGTACTTC.

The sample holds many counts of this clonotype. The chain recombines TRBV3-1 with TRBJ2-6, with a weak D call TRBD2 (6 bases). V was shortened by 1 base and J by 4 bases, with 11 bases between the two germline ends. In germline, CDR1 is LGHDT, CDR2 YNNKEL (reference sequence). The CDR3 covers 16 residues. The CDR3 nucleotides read TGTGCCAGCAGCCAAGTGTCGGGAGCGGGGGCCAACGTCCTGACTTTC. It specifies CASSQVSGAGANVLTF.

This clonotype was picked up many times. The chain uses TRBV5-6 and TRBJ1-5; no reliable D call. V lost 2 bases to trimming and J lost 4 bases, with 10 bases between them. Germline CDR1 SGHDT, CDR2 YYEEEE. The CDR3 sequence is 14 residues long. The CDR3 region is CASSFNPGNQPQHF. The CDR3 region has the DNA TGTGCCAGCAGCTTTAATCCGGGGAATCAGCCCCAGCATTTT.

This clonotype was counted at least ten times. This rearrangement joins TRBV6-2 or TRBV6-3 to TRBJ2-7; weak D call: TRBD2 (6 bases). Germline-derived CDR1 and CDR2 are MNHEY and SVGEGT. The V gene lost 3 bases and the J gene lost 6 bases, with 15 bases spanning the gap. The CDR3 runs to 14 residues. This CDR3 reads CASSYPGDNLEQYF. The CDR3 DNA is TGTGCCAGCAGTTATCCGGGAGATAATCTCGAGCAGTACTTC.

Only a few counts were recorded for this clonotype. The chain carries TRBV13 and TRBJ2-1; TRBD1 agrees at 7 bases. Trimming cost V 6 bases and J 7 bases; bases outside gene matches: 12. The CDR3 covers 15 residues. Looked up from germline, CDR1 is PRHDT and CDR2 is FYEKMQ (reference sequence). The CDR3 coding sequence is TGTGCCAGCAGTCTATCGGGACAGATTCAGAATGAGCAGTTCTTC. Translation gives CASSLSGQIQNEQFF.

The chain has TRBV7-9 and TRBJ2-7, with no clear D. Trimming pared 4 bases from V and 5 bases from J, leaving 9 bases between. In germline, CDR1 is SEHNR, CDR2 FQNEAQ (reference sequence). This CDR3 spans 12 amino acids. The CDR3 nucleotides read TGTGCCAGCAGCTATGGTAATGACGAGCAGTACTTC. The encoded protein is CASSYGNDEQYF. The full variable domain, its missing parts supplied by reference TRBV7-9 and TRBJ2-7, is DTGVSQNPRHKITKRGQNVTFRCDPISEHNRLYWYRQTLGQGPEFLTYFQNEAQLEKSRLLSDRFSAERPKGSFSTLEIQRTEQGDSAMYLCASSYGNDEQYFGPGTRLTVT.

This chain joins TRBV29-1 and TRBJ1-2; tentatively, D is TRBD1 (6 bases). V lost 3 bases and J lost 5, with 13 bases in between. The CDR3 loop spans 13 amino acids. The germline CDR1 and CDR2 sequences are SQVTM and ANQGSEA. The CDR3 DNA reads TGCAGCGTTGAGGGCAGCCAGGGGTATGGCTACACCTTC. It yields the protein CSVEGSQGYGYTF.